These 28 T cell receptor beta chains share one sample of origin, sequenced in a study of radiotherapy plus CTLA-4 blockade in lung cancer. Measured with immunoSEQ multiplex PCR; TCRdb has only the in-frame clones, and not every one. The repertoire includes tens of thousands of clones, about 80% of them detected once, and over 15% sits in the top ten. The sequencing used peripheral blood, collected from a patient treated with radiotherapy plus ipilimumab. All receptors come from a human donor with non-small cell lung cancer that progressed on radiotherapy plus ipilimumab.

The rearrangement links TRBV5-1 to TRBJ1-2; D ambiguous. Between the trimmed V and J ends, which lost 0 bases and 6 bases, there was a span of 12 bases. The CDR3 covers 14 residues. Germline values: CDR1 SGHRS, CDR2 YFSETQ. The CDR3 coding sequence is TGCGCCAGCAGCTTGGGTCTGGGGTCGGATGGCTACACCTTC. This translates into CASSLGLGSDGYTF.

This chain joins TRBV19 and TRBJ1-5; no clear D. This CDR3 is 15 amino acids long. CDR1 and CDR2 from the germline V gene are LNHDA and SQIVND (reference sequence). V dropped 7 bases and J dropped 0 bases, with 13 bases sitting between them. This CDR3 reads CASTTKGSSNQPQHF. CDR3 sequence (DNA): TGTGCCAGTACTACCAAAGGCAGTAGCAATCAGCCCCAGCATTTT.

The chain is built from TRBV18 and TRBJ2-2; 10 positions match TRBD2. The CDR3 runs to 17 residues. J gave up 5 bases and V 1 base, and 7 bases lay outside the gene matches. Germline V CDR1 and CDR2: KGHSH, LQKENI. CDR3 sequence reads: CASSPRASGSRTGELFF. CDR3 in DNA: TGTGCCAGCTCACCACGGGCTAGCGGGAGTCGAACCGGGGAGCTGTTTTTT.

This sequence joins TRBV19 and TRBJ1-5; 9 bases are a match to TRBD1. Germline V gives CDR1 LNHDA, CDR2 SQIVND (reference sequence). CDR3 size: 16 residues. J was trimmed by 3 bases and V by 3 bases; bases with no gene match: 6. Here the CDR3 DNA reads TGTGCCAGTAGTATTTACAGGGGGCGGGCCAATCAGCCCCAGCATTTT. It specifies CASSIYRGRANQPQHF.

The CDR3 bases are TGCGCCAGCAGCCAAGACCCGTTGGACAGGGGTCTCTATGGCTACACCTTC. It codes for CASSQDPLDRGLYGYTF. This chain uses TRBV4-1 with TRBJ1-2; TRBD1 agrees at 9 bases. The CDR3 is 17 residues long. Trimming took 0 bases from V and 4 from J; bases not matched to a gene: 9. In germline, CDR1 is MGHRA, CDR2 YSYEKL.

This clone was found a few times. The rearrangement uses TRBV10-3 and TRBJ1-5; perhaps TRBD1 as D (6 bases). The V gene's germline CDR1 is ENHRY and CDR2 SYGVKD. The CDR3 has 13 amino acids. Trimming took off 6 bases at V and 3 bases at J, with 9 bases between the two ends. Here the CDR3 DNA reads TGTGCCATCAGCCGGGACAACAATCAGCCCCAGCATTTT. It encodes CAISRDNNQPQHF.

V gene TRBV6-1 combines with J gene TRBJ2-7; D is perhaps TRBD2 (5 bases). The length of the CDR3 is 14 residues. CDR1 is MNHNS, CDR2 SASEGT, per germline. Trimming removed 8 bases from V and 2 bases from J, with 16 bases in between. The CDR3 is CASGLGIRTYEQYF. CDR3 nucleotides: TGTGCCAGCGGGCTCGGGATTCGAACCTACGAGCAGTACTTC.

CDR3 bases: TGTGCCAGTAGTATGGGCCTTTACTACAATGAGCAGTTCTTC. It codes for CASSMGLYYNEQFF. The V gene is TRBV19, the J gene TRBJ2-1; no clear D. Per the germline V gene, CDR1 is LNHDA and CDR2 is SQIVND (reference sequence). The length of the CDR3 is 14 residues. Trimming removed 3 bases at V and 3 bases at J, with 9 bases between.

A single count supports this clone. V is TRBV21-1 and J is TRBJ1-5. TRBV21-1 represents a pseudogene. The CDR3 runs 16 residues. The CDR3 region has the DNA TGTGCCAGCAGCAAATCAGAGCGGGCGTCGAATCAGCCCCAGCATTTT. Its translation: CASSKSERASNQPQHF.

This chain's CDR3 is CASSPGGTASNYGYTF. CDR3 in DNA: TGTGCCAGCAGCCCAGGAGGGACAGCATCTAACTATGGCTACACCTTC. The gene calls are TRBV7-2 and TRBJ1-2, with 7 bases matching TRBD1. This CDR3 has 16 amino acids. V trimming: 5 bases; J trimming: 0 bases; junction bases outside the gene matches: 9. Germline V gives CDR1 SGHTA, CDR2 FQGNSA.

This clone has more than one count but fewer than ten. V gene TRBV15 combines with J gene TRBJ1-3, with a weak D call TRBD1 (5 bases). The CDR3 has 17 residues. The V and J ends lost 4 bases and 0 bases respectively, with 16 bases between them. CDR1 and CDR2 (germline): LNHNV, YYDKDF (reference sequence). The CDR3 here is CATSKTDMGFSGNTIYF. Here the CDR3 DNA reads TGTGCCACCAGCAAGACAGACATGGGCTTCTCTGGAAACACCATATATTTT.

The chain employs TRBV2 and TRBJ2-5, with D perhaps matching TRBD1 or TRBD2 (5 bases each). Trimming took 7 bases from V and 5 from J, leaving 14 bases between them. The germline gives CDR1 SNHLY, CDR2 FYNNEI. CDR3 length equals 13 residues. The CDR3 here is CASNWGRGETQYF. CDR3 in DNA: TGTGCCAGCAATTGGGGACGCGGGGAGACCCAGTACTTC.

The V call is TRBV5-6, the J call TRBJ2-2, with TRBD2 matching 10 bases. CDR1 SGHDT and CDR2 YYEEEE come from the germline V gene. V dropped 8 bases and J dropped 7; count of bases not matched to a gene: 5. The CDR3 is 13 residues long. The CDR3 DNA is TGTGCCAGTGCTAGCGGGAGTAGCGGGGAGCTGTTTTTT. Protein sequence: CASASGSSGELFF.

This clone occurred a few times. The chain employs TRBV28 and TRBJ2-7, with TRBD2 identical over 9 bases. With V trimmed by 4 bases and J by 0 bases, 4 bases remained unmatched. This CDR3 region has 15 residues. Germline lookup yields CDR1 MDHEN and CDR2 SYDVKM. The CDR3 protein is CASSSLAGNSYEQYF. The CDR3 region has the DNA TGTGCCAGCAGTTCCCTAGCGGGAAACTCCTACGAGCAGTACTTC. The entire variable domain, with the rest obtained from reference TRBV28 and TRBJ2-7, is as follows: DVKVTQSSRYLVKRTGEKVFLECVQDMDHENMFWYRQDPGLGLRLIYFSYDVKMKEKGDIPEGYSVSREKKERFSLILESASTNQTSMYLCASSSLAGNSYEQYFGPGTRLTVT.

The rearrangement joins TRBV5-8 to TRBJ2-5, with a tentative D call TRBD2 (6 bases). Germline CDR1 and CDR2: SGHTS and YDEGEE. This CDR3 comprises 15 residues. Trimming shortened V by 3 bases and J by 3 bases, and 15 bases separated the two germline ends. CDR3 residues: CASSSGSGGEETQYF. The CDR3 bases are TGTGCCAGCAGCTCGGGTAGCGGAGGGGAAGAGACCCAGTACTTC. The variable domain in full, with the rest retrieved from reference TRBV5-8 and TRBJ2-5, is EAGVTQSPTHLIKTRGQQATLRCSPISGHTSVYWYQQALGLGLQFLLWYDEGEERNRGNFPPRFSGRQFPNYSSELNVNALELEDSALYLCASSSGSGGEETQYFGPGTRLLVL.

V gene TRBV11-2 combines with J gene TRBJ2-5; D perhaps matches TRBD2 (7 bases). CDR3 size: 17 residues. Trimming stripped 2 bases from V and 5 bases from J, with 21 bases between. Germline CDR1 reads SGHAT; CDR2 reads FQNNGV. CDR3 nucleotide sequence: TGTGCCAGCAGCTTAAACCCGGGGGGCGAGAGGTTGGAGACCCAGTACTTC. The encoded protein is CASSLNPGGERLETQYF.

The rearrangement joins TRBV28 to TRBJ2-7; possible D gene TRBD2, 5 bases. The V and J ends lost 3 bases and 6 bases respectively, with 15 bases between them. CDR1 is MDHEN and CDR2 is SYDVKM in the germline V gene. CDR3 length: 14 amino acids. The CDR3 sequence: CASSFSHLASEQYF. For the CDR3, the DNA is TGTGCCAGCAGTTTTTCCCACTTAGCGAGCGAGCAGTACTTC.

This chain uses TRBV5-6 with TRBJ2-7; 7 bases match TRBD1. The trim removed 2 bases at V and 0 bases at J, leaving 8 bases unmatched. Looked up from germline, CDR1 is SGHDT and CDR2 is YYEEEE. The length of the CDR3 is 16 residues. Here the CDR3 DNA reads TGTGCCAGCAGCTTTAAATATAGGGACAGCTCCTACGAGCAGTACTTC. Translation: CASSFKYRDSSYEQYF.

This clone was counted only a few times. The rearrangement links TRBV19 to TRBJ2-1; D remains unclear. The CDR3 length is 11 residues. Trimming pared 1 base from V and 7 bases from J, leaving 2 bases between. CDR1 is LNHDA, CDR2 SQIVND, per germline (reference sequence). This CDR3 reads CASSIGNEQFF. The CDR3 DNA follows: TGTGCCAGTAGTATAGGTAATGAGCAGTTCTTC.

V usage is TRBV7-2 and J usage is TRBJ2-3, with D perhaps assigned TRBD1 or TRBD2 (5 bases each). From germline, CDR1 is SGHTA and CDR2 FQGNSA. Trimming left V 1 base short and J 4 bases short, with 12 bases between. The CDR3 has 15 residues. CDR3 protein: CASSLGDGKADTQYF. The CDR3 region has the DNA TGTGCCAGCAGCTTAGGGGACGGGAAAGCAGATACGCAGTATTTT. The full variable domain, rest sourced from reference TRBV7-2 and TRBJ2-3, is GAGVSQSPSNKVTEKGKDVELRCDPISGHTALYWYRQSLGQGLEFLIYFQGNSAPDKSGLPSDRFSAERTGGSVSTLTIQRTQQEDSAVYLCASSLGDGKADTQYFGPGTRLTVL.

This clone occurred a few times. This chain uses TRBV10-3 with TRBJ2-4, with 10 bases fitting TRBD2. The CDR3 is 15 amino acids. V dropped 3 bases and J dropped 12; count of bases not matched to a gene: 11. From germline, CDR1 is ENHRY and CDR2 SYGVKD. The CDR3 reads CAISDESELAGPQYF. The CDR3 DNA follows: TGTGCCATCAGTGATGAGAGTGAACTAGCGGGGCCTCAGTACTTC.

The chain uses TRBV18 and TRBJ1-1; no definite D call. Trimming took 2 bases from V and 2 from J, leaving 12 bases between them. The germline gives CDR1 KGHSH, CDR2 LQKENI. The CDR3 sequence is 15 residues long. CDR3 amino acids: CASSPSPLENTEAFF. The CDR3 DNA is TGTGCCAGCTCACCATCGCCTCTTGAAAACACTGAAGCTTTCTTT. The full variable domain, its missing parts supplied by reference TRBV18 and TRBJ1-1, is NAGVMQNPRHLVRRRGQEARLRCSPMKGHSHVYWYRQLPEEGLKFMVYLQKENIIDESGMPKERFSAEFPKEGPSILRIQQVVRGDSAAYFCASSPSPLENTEAFFGQGTRLTVV.

V gene TRBV29-1 combines with J gene TRBJ2-7; D could derive from TRBD1 or TRBD2 (6 bases each). V was pared by 6 bases and J by 0 bases, with 15 bases between. Germline V CDR1 and CDR2: SQVTM, ANQGSEA. This CDR3 spans 14 amino acids. The CDR3 DNA reads as TGCAGCGTCAATGGACAGACTAGCTCCTACGAGCAGTACTTC. Translation: CSVNGQTSSYEQYF.

The V and J genes are TRBV2 and TRBJ1-2, with 8 bases identical to TRBD1. Germline-derived CDR1 and CDR2 are SNHLY and FYNNEI. After removal of 9 bases from V and 3 bases from J, the junction contained 6 bases not matched to a gene. The length of the CDR3 is 13 residues. The CDR3 nucleotides are TGTGCCAGTTCGGACAGGGCAGACTATGGCTACACCTTC. Amino acid sequence: CASSDRADYGYTF.

The chain has TRBV11-1 and TRBJ1-1; TRBD1 aligns across 7 bases. This CDR3 is 14 amino acids long. Germline CDR1 is SGHAT and CDR2 is FQDESV (reference sequence). V lost 5 bases and J lost 7; bases outside the gene matches: 10. The CDR3: CASSPTGWDDEAFF. The CDR3 DNA is TGTGCCAGCAGCCCGACAGGGTGGGATGATGAAGCTTTCTTT.

The CDR3: CASRNVMNTEAFF. The CDR3 DNA sequence: TGTGCCAGCCGAAACGTCATGAACACTGAAGCTTTCTTT. The chain uses TRBV28 and TRBJ1-1; D call uncertain. Germline lookup yields CDR1 MDHEN and CDR2 SYDVKM. The ends were cut back, 8 bases at V and 0 bases at J, with 10 bases in the middle. The CDR3 contains 13 residues. Complete variable domain (other parts from reference TRBV28 and TRBJ1-1): DVKVTQSSRYLVKRTGEKVFLECVQDMDHENMFWYRQDPGLGLRLIYFSYDVKMKEKGDIPEGYSVSREKKERFSLILESASTNQTSMYLCASRNVMNTEAFFGQGTRLTVV.

The chain employs TRBV4-1 and TRBJ2-2; the D gene could be TRBD1 or TRBD2 (5 bases each). The CDR3 extends over 16 amino acids. V dropped 4 bases and J dropped 5 bases, with 17 bases sitting between them. The V gene's germline CDR1 is MGHRA and CDR2 YSYEKL. The CDR3 sequence is CASSRDRGGFTGELFF. CDR3 sequence (DNA): TGCGCCAGCAGCCGAGACCGTGGGGGTTTTACCGGGGAGCTGTTTTTT.

The rearrangement uses TRBV30 and TRBJ1-4; possibly TRBD1 for D (6 bases). With 1 base removed from V and 7 bases from J, the gap between germline ends came to 13 bases. This CDR3 is 14 amino acids long. Germline-derived CDR1 and CDR2 are GTSNPN and SVGIG (reference sequence). CDR3 loop: CAWSGLGGSEKLFF. The CDR3 nucleotides are TGTGCCTGGAGTGGTTTAGGGGGAAGTGAAAAACTGTTTTTT.